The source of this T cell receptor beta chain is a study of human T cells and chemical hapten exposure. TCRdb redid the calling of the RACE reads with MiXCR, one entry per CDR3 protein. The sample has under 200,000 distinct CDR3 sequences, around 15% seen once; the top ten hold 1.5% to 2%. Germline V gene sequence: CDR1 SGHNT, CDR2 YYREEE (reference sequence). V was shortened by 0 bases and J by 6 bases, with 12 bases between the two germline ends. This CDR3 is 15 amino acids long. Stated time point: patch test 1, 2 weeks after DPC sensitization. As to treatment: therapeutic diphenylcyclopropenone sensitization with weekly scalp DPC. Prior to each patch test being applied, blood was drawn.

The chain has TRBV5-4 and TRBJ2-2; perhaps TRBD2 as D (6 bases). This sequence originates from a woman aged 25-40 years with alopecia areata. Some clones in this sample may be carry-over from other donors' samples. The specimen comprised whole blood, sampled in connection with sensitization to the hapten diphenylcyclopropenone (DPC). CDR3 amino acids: CASSLEAGHAGELFF. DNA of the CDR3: TGTGCCAGCAGCTTGGAAGCGGGCCACGCCGGGGAGCTGTTTTTT.